Following are 27 T cell receptor beta chains from one sample sequenced in a study of cytomegalovirus exposure and HLA in healthy donors. Vbeta (60) and Jbeta (13) primers were used in the PCR. Profiled with immunoSEQ multiplex PCR; TCRdb holds only in-frame clones, not every one. This repertoire shows about 220,000 clones, roughly 84% found once; its top ten account for more than 0.6%. The sequencing input was PBMCs. The receptors here all came from a boy between 2 and 15 years old in good health and CMV-seronegative.

This chain joins TRBV15 and TRBJ2-7, with D possibly being TRBD2 (5 bases). This CDR3 is 11 amino acids long. With 5 bases removed from V and 13 bases from J, the gap between germline ends came to 15 bases. Germline V gives CDR1 LNHNV, CDR2 YYDKDF (reference sequence). The CDR3 DNA follows: TGTGCCACCAGCCGGACTCCCTATCCATACTTC. It specifies CATSRTPYPYF.

The CDR3 is CASSNQRAGRYEQYF. The CDR3 DNA reads TGTGCCAGTAGTAACCAAAGGGCAGGGCGCTACGAGCAGTACTTC. V is TRBV19 and J is TRBJ2-7; the D gene is possibly TRBD1 (5 bases). The CDR3 consists of 15 residues. Germline V CDR1 and CDR2: LNHDA, SQIVND (reference sequence). The V end lost 4 bases, the J end lost 3 bases, and 16 bases lay between the germline ends. The full variable domain, with the rest looked up from reference TRBV19 and TRBJ2-7, is DGGITQSPKYLFRKEGQNVTLSCEQNLNHDAMYWYRQDPGQGLRLIYYSQIVNDFQKGDIAEGYSVSREKKESFPLTVTSAQKNPTAFYLCASSNQRAGRYEQYFGPGTRLTVT.

The V call is TRBV6-1, the J call TRBJ2-7; tentative D call: TRBD1 (6 bases). Trimming took 8 bases from V and 0 from J, leaving 14 bases between them. Germline V CDR1 and CDR2: MNHNS, SASEGT. This CDR3 comprises 14 residues. In DNA, the CDR3 is TGTGCCAGCCGATACGAGGGGGTCTCCTACGAGCAGTACTTC. Residues: CASRYEGVSYEQYF.

The chain joins TRBV11-3 to TRBJ2-2, with 8 bases identical to TRBD2. J gave up 7 bases and V 4 bases, and 8 bases lay outside the gene matches. Per germline, CDR1 SGHNT and CDR2 YENEEA. The CDR3 runs 15 residues. The CDR3 nucleotides are TGTGCCAGCAGCTCCTCGGGAGGGCCAGGCGGGGAGCTGTTTTTT. As protein: CASSSSGGPGGELFF. The variable domain in full, completed from reference TRBV11-3 and TRBJ2-2, reads EAGVVQSPRYKIIEKKQPVAFWCNPISGHNTLYWYLQNLGQGPELLIRYENEEAVDDSQLPKDRFSAERLKGVDSTLKIQPAELGDSAVYLCASSSSGGPGGELFFGEGSRLTVL.

J is TRBJ2-1 and V is TRBV28; 7 positions match TRBD1. The J segment lost 8 bases and the V segment lost 7 bases, leaving 17 bases of the junction unmatched. CDR1 MDHEN and CDR2 SYDVKM come from the germline V gene. This CDR3 contains 16 residues. The CDR3: CASKDTPGQPRDEQFF. The CDR3 region has the DNA TGTGCCAGCAAGGACACCCCGGGACAGCCCAGGGATGAGCAGTTCTTC.

This clone was observed a few times. This rearrangement joins TRBV6-1 to TRBJ2-2; 10 bases are a match to TRBD2. The CDR3 covers 18 residues. The germline gives CDR1 MNHNS, CDR2 SASEGT. V was pared by 1 base and J by 1 base, with 6 bases of the junction left unmatched. In DNA, the CDR3 is TGTGCCAGCAGTGAAGGGGTAGCGGGGGGCCTGAACACCGGGGAGCTGTTTTTT. Its translation: CASSEGVAGGLNTGELFF.

The V and J genes are TRBV19 and TRBJ2-1, with 13 bases that match TRBD2. Germline trimming cut 5 bases from V and 0 bases from J; bases unmatched to any gene: 4. Germline-derived CDR1 and CDR2 are LNHDA and SQIVND (reference sequence). This CDR3 is built from 17 residues. CDR3 sequence reads: CASSGTSGTSSYNEQFF. CDR3 bases: TGTGCCAGTAGTGGGACTAGCGGGACCAGCTCCTACAATGAGCAGTTCTTC.

The chain combines TRBV27 with TRBJ2-7; 11 nucleotides line up with TRBD1. The CDR3 covers 15 residues. From germline, CDR1 is MNHEY and CDR2 SMNVEV (reference sequence). The ends lost 2 bases at V and 2 bases at J; junction bases unmatched: 2. DNA of the CDR3: TGTGCCAGCAGTTTAGGGACAGGGGGTCCCTACGAGCAGTACTTC. As protein: CASSLGTGGPYEQYF.

This clone was seen more than once but under ten times. The V and J genes are TRBV4-1 and TRBJ2-3, with TRBD2 matching over 8 bases. The CDR3 contains 15 residues. J gave up 1 base and V 2 bases, and 2 bases lay outside the gene matches. Germline V CDR1 and CDR2: MGHRA, YSYEKL. The CDR3 region is CASSQPGGGTDTQYF. The DNA for the CDR3 is TGCGCCAGCAGCCAACCGGGGGGGGGCACAGATACGCAGTATTTT.

V usage is TRBV29-1 and J usage is TRBJ2-3, with D maybe TRBD1 (6 bases). Germline values: CDR1 SQVTM, CDR2 ANQGSEA. This CDR3 is built from 12 residues. Trimming removed 7 bases from V and 7 bases from J, with 15 bases in between. The CDR3 DNA reads as TGCAGCGCCCAATTGACAGGAAATACGCAGTATTTT. It codes for CSAQLTGNTQYF.

This clone occurred once. The chain couples TRBV27 to TRBJ1-1, with D possibly being TRBD1 (5 bases). CDR1 and CDR2 from the germline V gene are MNHEY and SMNVEV (reference sequence). CDR3 size: 13 residues. V lost 5 bases and J 4 bases, leaving 11 bases between the germline ends. The CDR3 bases are TGTGCCAGCAGTCAGGGTCCTTCCACTGAAGCTTTCTTT. It encodes CASSQGPSTEAFF.

The chain carries TRBV5-1 and TRBJ1-3, with 8 bases lining up with TRBD1. CDR1 is SGHRS and CDR2 is YFSETQ in the germline V gene. The V gene end was trimmed by 0 bases and the J gene end by 3 bases; junction bases not matched to a gene: 8. The CDR3 consists of 17 residues. The CDR3 loop is CASSLAEGRGLGNTIYF. In nucleotides, the CDR3 is TGCGCCAGCAGCTTGGCCGAGGGCAGGGGGCTTGGAAACACCATATATTTT. The full variable domain, with the rest looked up from reference TRBV5-1 and TRBJ1-3, is KAGVTQTPRYLIKTRGQQVTLSCSPISGHRSVSWYQQTPGQGLQFLFEYFSETQRNKGNFPGRFSGRQFSNSRSEMNVSTLELGDSALYLCASSLAEGRGLGNTIYFGEGSWLTVV.

The gene calls are TRBV7-9 and TRBJ2-7; 12 nucleotides match TRBD2. The germline V gene has CDR1 SEHNR and CDR2 FQNEAQ (reference sequence). The CDR3 runs to 16 residues. V lost 4 bases to trimming and J lost 0 bases; unmatched junction nucleotides: 4. The CDR3 is CASSSTSGRPSYEQYF. The CDR3 DNA reads as TGTGCCAGCAGCTCCACTAGCGGGAGGCCCTCCTACGAGCAGTACTTC.

The chain has TRBV5-4 and TRBJ2-5; 9 bases line up with TRBD1. Germline V gene lookup returns CDR1 SGHNT and CDR2 YYREEE (reference sequence). The CDR3 totals 14 residues. The V and J ends lost 0 bases and 5 bases, in that order; junction bases with no gene match: 2. The CDR3 here is CASSLGQGEETQYF. CDR3 DNA sequence: TGTGCCAGCAGCTTGGGACAGGGGGAGGAGACCCAGTACTTC.

Only a few counts were recorded for this clone. This rearrangement joins TRBV5-6 to TRBJ1-5; a weak D match, TRBD1 (6 bases). Germline assignment: CDR1 SGHDT and CDR2 YYEEEE. The CDR3 consists of 15 residues. Trimming left V 4 bases short and J 3 bases short, with 14 bases between. CDR3 sequence reads: CASSNDGQLNQPQHF. The CDR3 DNA reads as TGTGCCAGCAGCAACGATGGACAGCTCAATCAGCCCCAGCATTTT.

About this clone itself: One end of the junction does not line up with germline, which may come from a read error. The chain joins TRBV7-7 to TRBJ2-5; 15 bases line up with TRBD2. CDR3 length equals 15 residues. The V gene's germline CDR1 is SSHAT and CDR2 FNYEAQ (reference sequence). The CDR3 loop reads CASSPGLAGGETQYF. In nucleotides, the CDR3 is TGTGCTAGCAGCCCGGGACTAGCGGGAGGAGAGACCCAGTACTTC.

The gene calls are TRBV29-1 and TRBJ2-4, with 9 bases matching TRBD1. Unmatched junction bases numbered 2, after V lost 4 bases and J lost 10 bases. The CDR3 length is 11 residues. Per germline, CDR1 SQVTM and CDR2 ANQGSEA. The DNA of the CDR3 is TGCAGCGTTGGGACAGGGGAGATTCAGTACTTC. It yields the protein CSVGTGEIQYF.

The gene calls are TRBV27 and TRBJ1-2, with a tentative D call TRBD1 (5 bases). The CDR3 consists of 14 residues. The germline V gene encodes CDR1 MNHEY and CDR2 SMNVEV (reference sequence). The V end lost 8 bases, the J end lost 4 bases, and 17 bases lay between the germline ends. CDR3 region: CASRYDSSVYGYTF. CDR3 DNA: TGTGCCAGCCGATACGACAGCTCTGTCTATGGCTACACCTTC.

The chain is built from TRBV6-5 and TRBJ1-1; 8 nucleotides align to TRBD1. Per germline, CDR1 MNHEY and CDR2 SVGAGI. This CDR3 has 14 residues. J lost 2 bases, V lost 5 bases, and 4 bases had no gene match. CDR3 DNA sequence: TGTGCCAGCAGTCTGGACAGGGACAACACTGAAGCTTTCTTT. Protein product: CASSLDRDNTEAFF.

The chain employs TRBV28 and TRBJ1-1; TRBD1 aligns across 9 bases. The CDR3 is made up of 14 amino acids. V lost 5 bases, J lost 6 bases, and 7 bases stayed unmatched. Germline CDR1 is MDHEN and CDR2 is SYDVKM. The CDR3: CASSPGTGIPEAFF. CDR3 DNA sequence: TGTGCCAGCAGTCCCGGGACAGGGATCCCTGAAGCTTTCTTT.

This clone has just a few counts. V is TRBV29-1 and J is TRBJ1-1, with D possibly matching TRBD1 (6 bases). V was clipped by 4 bases and J by 5 bases, with 20 bases between them. The germline CDR1 and CDR2 sequences are SQVTM and ANQGSEA. There are 15 residues in the CDR3. The DNA for the CDR3 is TGCAGCGTTGGGGCCATCTGGGGGCAAAATACTGAAGCTTTCTTT. This codes for CSVGAIWGQNTEAFF.

In nucleotides, the CDR3 is TGTGCCAGCAGCGCCCAGGGGGATAGCAATCAGCCCCAGCATTTT. Its translation: CASSAQGDSNQPQHF. The V and J genes are TRBV9 and TRBJ1-5; 7 bases match TRBD1. The germline CDR1 and CDR2 sequences are SGDLS and YYNGEE. The CDR3 sequence is 15 residues long. The ends lost 3 bases at V and 0 bases at J; junction bases unmatched: 3.

V gene TRBV6-1 combines with J gene TRBJ2-7; D remains ambiguous. The germline V and J ends were trimmed by 3 bases and 5 bases, with 8 bases remaining between them. The V gene's germline CDR1 is MNHNS and CDR2 SASEGT. CDR3 length: 12 amino acids. The CDR3 loop reads CASSDFRDEQYF. As DNA, the CDR3 is TGTGCCAGCAGTGACTTCCGGGACGAGCAGTACTTC.

The chain has TRBV14 and TRBJ1-2; D might be TRBD1 (5 bases). The germline CDR1 and CDR2 sequences are SGHDN and FVKESK. V was cut by 5 bases and J by 7 bases, with 17 bases left in between. The CDR3 consists of 14 residues. The CDR3 region has the DNA TGTGCCAGCAGCAAGGAGAGGGGAGGAAGTGGCTACACCTTC. Its translation: CASSKERGGSGYTF.

The table lists this clone with a few counts. The rearrangement joins TRBV19 to TRBJ1-1; 7 bases fit TRBD1. Germline V lookup: CDR1 LNHDA, CDR2 SQIVND (reference sequence). J was trimmed by 1 base and V by 6 bases; bases with no gene match: 2. This CDR3 has 13 residues. This CDR3 is CASRGTANTEAFF. For the CDR3, the DNA is TGTGCCAGTAGGGGGACAGCGAACACTGAAGCTTTCTTT.

This chain's CDR3 is CASSSPALLAGGPPDTQYF. As DNA, the CDR3 is TGTGCCAGCAGCTCCCCTGCGCTGCTAGCGGGGGGGCCCCCAGATACGCAGTATTTT. This chain uses TRBV7-2 with TRBJ2-3, with TRBD2 matching 12 bases. Looked up from germline, CDR1 is SGHTA and CDR2 is FQGNSA. With V trimmed by 4 bases and J by 4 bases, 15 bases remained unmatched. The CDR3 covers 19 residues.

The gene calls are TRBV5-1 and TRBJ2-5; 8 positions agree with TRBD1. V was clipped by 4 bases and J by 5 bases; unmatched bases: 7. From germline, CDR1 is SGHRS and CDR2 YFSETQ. The CDR3 sequence is 14 residues long. The CDR3 protein is CASSGQGTVETQYF. The CDR3 nucleotides are TGCGCCAGCAGCGGACAGGGAACGGTGGAGACCCAGTACTTC.